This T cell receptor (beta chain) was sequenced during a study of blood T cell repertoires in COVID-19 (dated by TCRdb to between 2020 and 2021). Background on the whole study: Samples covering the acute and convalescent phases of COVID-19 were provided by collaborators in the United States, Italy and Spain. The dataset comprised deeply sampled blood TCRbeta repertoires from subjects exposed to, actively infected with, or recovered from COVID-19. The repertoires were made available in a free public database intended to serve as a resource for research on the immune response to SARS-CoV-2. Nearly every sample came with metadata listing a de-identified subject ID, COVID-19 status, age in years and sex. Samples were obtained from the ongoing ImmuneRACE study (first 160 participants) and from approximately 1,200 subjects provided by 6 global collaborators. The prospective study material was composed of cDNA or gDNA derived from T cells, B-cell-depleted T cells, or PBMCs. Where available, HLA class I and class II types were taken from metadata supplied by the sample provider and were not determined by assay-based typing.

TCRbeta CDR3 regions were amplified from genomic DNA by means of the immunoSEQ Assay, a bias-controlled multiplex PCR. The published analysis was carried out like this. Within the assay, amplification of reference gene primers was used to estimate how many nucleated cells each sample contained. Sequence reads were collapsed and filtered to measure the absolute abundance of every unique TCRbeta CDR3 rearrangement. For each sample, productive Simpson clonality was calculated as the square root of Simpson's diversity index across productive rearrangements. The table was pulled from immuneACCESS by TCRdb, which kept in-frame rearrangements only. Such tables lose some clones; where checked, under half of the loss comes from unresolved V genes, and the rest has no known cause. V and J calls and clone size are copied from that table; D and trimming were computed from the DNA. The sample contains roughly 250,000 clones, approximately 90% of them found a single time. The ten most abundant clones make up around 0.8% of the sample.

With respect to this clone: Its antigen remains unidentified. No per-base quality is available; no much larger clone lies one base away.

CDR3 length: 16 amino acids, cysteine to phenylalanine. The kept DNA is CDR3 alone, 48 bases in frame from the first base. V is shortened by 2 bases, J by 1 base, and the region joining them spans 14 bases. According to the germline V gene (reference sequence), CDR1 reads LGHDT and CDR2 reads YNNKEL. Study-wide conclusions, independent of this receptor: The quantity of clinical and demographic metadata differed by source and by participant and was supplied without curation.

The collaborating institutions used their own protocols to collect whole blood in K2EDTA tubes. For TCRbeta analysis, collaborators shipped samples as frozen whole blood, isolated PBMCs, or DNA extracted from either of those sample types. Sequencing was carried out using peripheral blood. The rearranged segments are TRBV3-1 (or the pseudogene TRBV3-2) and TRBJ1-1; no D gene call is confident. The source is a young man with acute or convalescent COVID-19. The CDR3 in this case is CASSQLTRSSNTEAFF. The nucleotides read TGTGCCAGCAGCCAACTCACCCGGTCCTCGAACACTGAAGCTTTCTTT.